The rows below give T cell receptor beta chains drawn from one sample of a study of shared clonotypes between healthy human individuals. The protocol was immunoSEQ multiplex PCR, while the TCRdb copy is restricted to in-frame clones and leaves out a portion. This table has over 950,000 clones, about 72% appearing once. The specimen sequenced was memory CD4+ T cells from PBMCs. These receptors originate from a man between 18 and 35 years old in good health. Some clones in this sample may be carry-over from other donors' samples. CDR3s include the opening cysteine and the closing phenylalanine or tryptophan. A D gene is named only where the DNA matches it firmly. Not all rows give a size; the values are once, few, many and, for expanded clones, a class.

v_gene	d_gene	abundance	j_gene	CDR3aa	CDR3nt
TRBV28	TRBD1	.	TRBJ2-1	CASSTPGQGIFGEQFF	TGTGCCAGCAGTACCCCGGGACAGGGTATATTTGGGGAGCAGTTCTTC
TRBV12-2	.	.	TRBJ1-5	CASRLILQLNQPQHF	TGTGCAAGTCGCTTAATATTACAGCTCAATCAGCCCCAGCATTTT
TRBV5-4	.	.	TRBJ1-1	CASSPPSGTEAFF	TGTGCCAGCAGCCCCCCATCAGGGACTGAAGCTTTCTTT
TRBV20-1	.	.	TRBJ1-2	CSARTAYGYTF	TGCAGTGCCAGAACAGCTTATGGCTACACCTTC
TRBV7-7	TRBD1	.	TRBJ2-2	CASSSGQGLNTGELFF	TGTGCTAGCAGCTCGGGACAGGGGCTGAACACCGGGGAGCTGTTTTTT
TRBV5-4	.	.	TRBJ2-1	CASSKETGRGDEQFF	TGTGCCAGCAGCAAGGAAACGGGAAGAGGGGATGAGCAGTTCTTC
TRBV7-2	TRBD2	.	TRBJ2-1	CASSRRSGGTYNEQFF	TGTGCCAGCAGCAGACGGAGCGGGGGTACCTACAATGAGCAGTTCTTC
TRBV5-4	.	once	TRBJ1-2	CASSSDVYGYTF	TGTGCCAGCAGCTCAGACGTCTATGGCTACACCTTC
TRBV5-6	.	.	TRBJ2-7	CASSLISGGEQYF	TGTGCCAGCAGCTTGATCTCTGGGGGAGAGCAGTACTTC
TRBV29-1	TRBD2	.	TRBJ2-3	CSVGRLASDTQYF	TGCAGCGTTGGTCGACTAGCATCCGATACGCAGTATTTT
TRBV11-3	TRBD2	.	TRBJ2-1	CASSLGGTSGDNEQFF	TGTGCCAGCAGCTTAGGAGGGACTAGCGGGGACAATGAGCAGTTCTTC
TRBV27	.	once	TRBJ2-3	CASSPLAGDTQYF	TGTGCCAGCAGTCCACTAGCAGGAGATACGCAGTATTTT
TRBV4-3	TRBD2	.	TRBJ2-7	CASSQGRTSGSSYEQYF	TGCGCCAGCAGCCAAGGCCGAACTAGCGGGAGTAGCTACGAGCAGTACTTC
TRBV10-3	.	once	TRBJ2-5	CAISDRGSQETQYF	TGTGCCATCAGTGACCGAGGCAGTCAAGAGACCCAGTACTTC
TRBV5-1	TRBD2	.	TRBJ2-7	CASSLASIGGGPSRYEQYF	TGCGCCAGCAGCTTGGCCTCGATCGGGGGAGGGCCTTCGCGCTACGAGCAGTACTTC
TRBV7-2	.	.	TRBJ1-1	CASSLARLNTEAFF	TGTGCCAGCAGCTTAGCGCGGCTGAACACTGAAGCTTTCTTT
TRBV10-3	TRBD2	.	TRBJ2-5	CATGLAGAVETQYF	TGTGCCACCGGACTAGCGGGAGCGGTTGAGACCCAGTACTTC
TRBV9	TRBD2	.	TRBJ2-3	CASSVGVAGGITDTQYF	TGTGCCAGCAGCGTAGGGGTAGCGGGAGGGATAACAGATACGCAGTATTTT
TRBV28	.	.	TRBJ2-1	CASSRIGGEQFF	TGTGCCAGCAGCCGTATAGGGGGTGAGCAGTTCTTC
TRBV7-2	TRBD2	.	TRBJ2-3	CASSSTSVGDTQYF	TGTGCCAGCAGCTCAACTAGCGTCGGGGATACGCAGTATTTT
TRBV5-1	.	.	TRBJ2-2	CASSEDTNTGELFF	TGCGCCAGCAGCGAGGACACAAACACCGGGGAGCTGTTTTTT
TRBV28	.	.	TRBJ1-1	CASSFHRTEAFF	TGTGCCAGCAGTTTCCATAGAACTGAAGCTTTCTTT
TRBV29-1	.	once	TRBJ2-1	CSVRRGLYNEQFF	TGCAGCGTCAGAAGGGGACTTTACAATGAGCAGTTCTTC
TRBV28	TRBD1	.	TRBJ2-7	CASRGTGGLREQYF	TGTGCCAGCAGAGGGACAGGGGGCTTGCGCGAGCAGTACTTC
TRBV7-9	TRBD1	.	TRBJ1-1	CASSPTGGTEAFF	TGTGCCAGCAGCCCCACAGGGGGTACTGAAGCTTTCTTT
TRBV19	TRBD1	.	TRBJ2-7	CASSIPGQGAEQYF	TGTGCCAGTAGTATCCCGGGACAGGGGGCCGAGCAGTACTTC
TRBV5-1	.	.	TRBJ2-1	CASSLAGSPSYNEQFF	TGCGCCAGCAGCTTGGCTGGGTCCCCCTCCTACAATGAGCAGTTCTTC
TRBV27	TRBD1	many	TRBJ2-7	CASSQGATYEQYF	TGTGCCAGCAGCCAGGGGGCCACCTACGAGCAGTACTTC
TRBV7-8	.	.	TRBJ2-2	CASSPQGRRSGELFF	TGTGCCAGCAGCCCGCAGGGGCGAAGATCCGGGGAGCTGTTTTTT
TRBV7-2	TRBD2	.	TRBJ2-2	CASSLYPAGVDTGELFF	TGTGCCAGCAGCTTATACCCCGCGGGAGTGGACACCGGGGAGCTGTTTTTT
TRBV7-9	.	.	TRBJ2-3	CASSLTGTDTQYF	TGTGCCAGCAGCTTGACTGGCACAGATACGCAGTATTTT
TRBV7-6	.	.	TRBJ2-7	CASSLANEQYF	TGTGCCAGCAGCTTAGCCAACGAGCAGTACTTC
TRBV2	TRBD2	few	TRBJ2-2	CASSGSGRSMTGELFF	TGTGCCAGCAGTGGGAGCGGGAGGTCGATGACCGGGGAGCTGTTTTTT
TRBV5-6	TRBD1	.	TRBJ2-7	CASSYQDRALYEQYF	TGTGCCAGCAGCTACCAGGACAGGGCACTATACGAGCAGTACTTC
TRBV11-2	TRBD2	few	TRBJ2-1	CASSSQAGSSYNEQFF	TGTGCCAGCAGCTCTCAAGCGGGGAGCTCCTACAATGAGCAGTTCTTC